These 9 T cell receptor beta chains share one sample of origin, sequenced in a study of a mutant IDH1 vaccine in newly diagnosed glioma. What these receptors recognize is not known. Indicated time point: week 35, safety follow-up. One vaccine dose held 300 ug of mutant IDH1 20-mer peptide and came with topical imiquimod. The assay was immunoSEQ multiplex PCR, and TCRdb's table has in-frame clones only and misses some. The sample records 40,000 to 60,000 clones, roughly 84% being singletons. Specimen: PBMCs, collected from a glioma patient whose treatment included an IDH1 peptide vaccine. Source of these receptors: a man aged 35 to 55 with glioma.

A single count supports this clone. The chain joins TRBV7-2 to TRBJ2-7; tentatively, D is TRBD1 (6 bases). Trimming cost V 1 base and J 3 bases, with 10 bases left between them. This CDR3 region has 14 residues. CDR1 SGHTA and CDR2 FQGNSA come from the germline V gene. CDR3 amino acids: CASSLEGHGYEQYF. In DNA form, the CDR3 reads TGTGCCAGCAGCTTAGAGGGACATGGCTACGAGCAGTACTTC.

The chain employs TRBV6-5 and TRBJ2-2; D remains ambiguous. V was trimmed by 0 bases and J by 1 base, leaving 6 bases between them. The CDR3 length is 15 residues. Per the germline V gene, CDR1 is MNHEY and CDR2 is SVGAGI. CDR3 protein: CASSYSFQNTGELFF. In DNA, the CDR3 is TGTGCCAGCAGTTACTCGTTCCAGAACACCGGGGAGCTGTTTTTT.

The chain is built from TRBV6-5 and TRBJ2-3; 8 bases are a match to TRBD1. This CDR3 region has 14 residues. Germline V gene data show CDR1 as MNHEY and CDR2 as SVGAGI. V shed 2 bases and J 5 bases; nucleotides not matched to a gene: 3. CDR3 nucleotides: TGTGCCAGCAGTTACGGACAGGGAGAAGATACGCAGTATTTT. Translated: CASSYGQGEDTQYF.

This chain links TRBV6-5 with TRBJ2-3; 8 positions match TRBD2. V gave up 2 bases and J gave up 4 bases; unmatched junction bases: 5. This CDR3 has 15 residues. CDR1 is MNHEY and CDR2 is SVGAGI in the germline V gene. CDR3 residues: CASSYGLAGSDTQYF. The CDR3 DNA reads TGTGCCAGCAGTTACGGGCTAGCGGGTTCAGATACGCAGTATTTT.

The gene calls are TRBV7-8 and TRBJ2-3, with D uncertain. The CDR3 length is 15 residues. The V end was cut by 6 bases, the J end by 0 bases, with 13 bases between. Germline V CDR1 and CDR2: SGHVS, FQNEAQ. In DNA form, the CDR3 reads TGTGCCAGCAGAAAAGGACGTACTAGCACAGATACGCAGTATTTT. It specifies CASRKGRTSTDTQYF.

The gene calls are TRBV2 and TRBJ2-1, with 7 bases that match TRBD2. The CDR3 is 15 amino acids. The V and J ends lost 6 bases and 4 bases, in that order; junction bases with no gene match: 9. Germline CDR1 and CDR2: SNHLY and FYNNEI. The CDR3: CASRDGWGGYNEQFF. In nucleotides, the CDR3 is TGTGCCAGCAGAGACGGTTGGGGGGGATACAATGAGCAGTTCTTC. The full variable domain, completed using reference TRBV2 and TRBJ2-1, is EPEVTQTPSHQVTQMGQEVILRCVPISNHLYFYWYRQILGQKVEFLVSFYNNEISEKSEIFDDQFSVERPDGSNFTLKIRSTKLEDSAMYFCASRDGWGGYNEQFFGPGTRLTVL.

The chain is built from TRBV27 and TRBJ2-3; D possibly corresponds to TRBD2 (5 bases). The CDR3 loop spans 15 amino acids. Trimming pared 1 base from V and 7 bases from J, leaving 15 bases between. Germline CDR1 MNHEY, CDR2 SMNVEV (reference sequence). CDR3 region: CASSLLGSGKNTQYF. CDR3 nucleotides: TGTGCCAGCAGTTTATTGGGGAGTGGAAAAAATACGCAGTATTTT.

The V gene is TRBV6-5, the J gene TRBJ1-1; 8 bases fit TRBD1. This CDR3 region has 15 residues. The V gene's germline CDR1 is MNHEY and CDR2 SVGAGI. The junction had 9 bases not matched to a gene; V was cut back by 6 bases and J by 3 bases. In DNA form, the CDR3 reads TGTGCCAGCAGCGGTCAGGGGGCCGGTCACACTGAAGCTTTCTTT. It specifies CASSGQGAGHTEAFF.

This clone came up once. The chain combines TRBV13 with TRBJ2-2; D is undetermined. V was clipped by 1 base and J by 7 bases, with 16 bases between them. From germline, CDR1 is PRHDT and CDR2 FYEKMQ (reference sequence). The CDR3 sequence is 16 residues long. The CDR3 nucleotides read TGTGCCAGCAGCTTAGATAGGCCAGTCCCAGGCGGGGAGCTGTTTTTT. Translating gives CASSLDRPVPGGELFF.